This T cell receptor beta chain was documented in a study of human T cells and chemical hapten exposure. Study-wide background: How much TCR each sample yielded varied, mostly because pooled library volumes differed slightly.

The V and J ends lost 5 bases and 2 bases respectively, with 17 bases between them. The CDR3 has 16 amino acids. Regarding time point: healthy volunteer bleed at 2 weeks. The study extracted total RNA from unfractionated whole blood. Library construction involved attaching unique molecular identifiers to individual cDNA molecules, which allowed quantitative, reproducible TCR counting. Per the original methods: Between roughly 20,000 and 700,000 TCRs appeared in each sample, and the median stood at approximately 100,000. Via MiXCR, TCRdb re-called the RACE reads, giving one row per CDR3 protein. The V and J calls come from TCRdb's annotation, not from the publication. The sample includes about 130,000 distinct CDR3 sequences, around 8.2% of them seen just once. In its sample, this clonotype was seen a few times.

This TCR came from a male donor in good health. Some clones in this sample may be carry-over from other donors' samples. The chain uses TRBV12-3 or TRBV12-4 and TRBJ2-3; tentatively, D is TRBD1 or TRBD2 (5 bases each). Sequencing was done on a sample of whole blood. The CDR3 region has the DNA TGTGCCAGCAGTACCGCCCGGGACCGTTACACAGATACGCAGTATTTT. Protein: CASSTARDRYTDTQYF.